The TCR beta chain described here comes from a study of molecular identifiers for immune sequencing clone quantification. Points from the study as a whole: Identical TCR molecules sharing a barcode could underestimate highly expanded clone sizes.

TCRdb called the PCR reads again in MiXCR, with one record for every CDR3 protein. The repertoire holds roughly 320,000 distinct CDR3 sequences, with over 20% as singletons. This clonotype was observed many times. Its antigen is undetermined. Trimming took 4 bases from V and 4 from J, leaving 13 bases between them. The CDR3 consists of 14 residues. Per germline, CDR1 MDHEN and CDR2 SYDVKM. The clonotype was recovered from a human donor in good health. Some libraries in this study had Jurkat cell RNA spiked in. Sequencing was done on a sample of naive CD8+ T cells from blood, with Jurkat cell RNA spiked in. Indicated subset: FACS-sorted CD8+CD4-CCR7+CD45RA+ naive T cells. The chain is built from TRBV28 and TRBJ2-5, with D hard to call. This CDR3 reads CASSSGVGLETQYF. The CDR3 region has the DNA TGTGCCAGCAGTTCTGGGGTGGGGTTAGAGACCCAGTACTTC.